This entry describes one T cell receptor (beta chain). The antigen it recognizes is unknown. There are no base qualities to consult, and no much larger clone falls within one base. This record comes from a study of OX40 agonist ivuxolimab in advanced cancers. Broadly, across the study: The costimulatory receptor OX40 (CD134) was targeted by ivuxolimab, a fully human IgG2 agonistic monoclonal antibody. Intravenous ivuxolimab was administered to patients every 2 weeks at six dose levels: 0.01, 0.1, 0.3, 1.5, 3 and 10 mg/kg. In the dose-escalation cohort, 75% to 90% of patients were male, and the mean age was roughly 60 years with a range of roughly 20 to 85. The purpose of peripheral TCRbeta sequencing was to test whether ivuxolimab changed TCR sequence diversity and led to clonal T-cell expansion. Among the approximately 50 dose-escalation patients, 19 had hepatocellular carcinoma, around 15 melanoma, 9 renal cell carcinoma and 9 head and neck cancer. Three dose-escalation patients achieved partial responses, one with hepatocellular carcinoma and two with cutaneous melanoma. Patients were allowed to have had prior anti-PD-1, anti-PD-L1 or anti-CTLA-4 therapy, and approximately 40% of the dose-escalation patients had previously received checkpoint inhibitors. The paper covers the monotherapy dose-escalation part of the phase I ivuxolimab trial, which included N of about 56 patients.

Patients with a history of autoimmune disease or receiving systemic immunosuppression were excluded from the trial. In every dose cohort, peripheral blood was drawn for TCR sequencing at baseline, cycle 4 day 1, and cycle 7 day 1. The samples were drawn from a first-in-human, open-label, multicenter phase I dose-escalation trial of ivuxolimab. The trial enrolled adults with locally advanced or metastatic head and neck squamous cell, hepatocellular, melanoma or renal cell carcinoma. Before TCR sequencing, CD4+ and CD8+ T cells were separately sorted from peripheral blood. The CDR3 starts with the cysteine, ends with the phenylalanine, and has 11 residues. Only the CDR3 portion is preserved as DNA: 33 bases, with reading frame beginning at the first base. At the junction V is shortened by 2 bases and J by 7 bases, with 4 bases in between. The germline V gene yields SGHRS for CDR1 and YFSETQ for CDR2.

Beyond this particular receptor, the publication reports: The antigen specificity of the peripheral T cells that underwent clonal expansion was not determined. In partial responders in the 0.1-3.0 mg/kg groups, normalized peripheral clonal expansion was found to be among the lowest, especially among CD8+ T cells. Low levels of normalized T-cell clonal expansion were also seen in some patients who did not respond. After ivuxolimab, more expanded clones were found on average in CD8+ T cells than in CD4+ T cells. At doses of 0.1 to 3.0 mg/kg, clonal expansion of both CD4+ and CD8+ blood T cells was observed from baseline to week 6.

For sequencing of the TCRbeta CDR3 region, genomic DNA was extracted from the sorted cells. The immunoSEQ Assay was used to sequence the TCRbeta CDR3 regions. TCRdb stores this immuneACCESS table with in-frame sequences only. Part of the clones is absent; in the studies checked, under half of the shortfall reflects unresolved V genes, and no reason is known for the rest. Here the sample has tens of thousands of clones; about 81% occur a single time. Approximately 0.4% of the sample is held by the ten biggest clonotypes. The chain employs TRBV5-1 and TRBJ2-1, with the D gene not confidently named. The sequence came from an adult with an advanced solid tumor such as melanoma, head and neck, liver or kidney cancer. Here the sequenced sample was CD4+ or CD8+ T cells sorted from blood, taken in a trial of the OX40 agonist ivuxolimab. This receptor carries the CDR3 CASSFKNEQFF. The nucleotide sequence is given as TGCGCCAGCAGCTTTAAAAATGAGCAGTTCTTC.